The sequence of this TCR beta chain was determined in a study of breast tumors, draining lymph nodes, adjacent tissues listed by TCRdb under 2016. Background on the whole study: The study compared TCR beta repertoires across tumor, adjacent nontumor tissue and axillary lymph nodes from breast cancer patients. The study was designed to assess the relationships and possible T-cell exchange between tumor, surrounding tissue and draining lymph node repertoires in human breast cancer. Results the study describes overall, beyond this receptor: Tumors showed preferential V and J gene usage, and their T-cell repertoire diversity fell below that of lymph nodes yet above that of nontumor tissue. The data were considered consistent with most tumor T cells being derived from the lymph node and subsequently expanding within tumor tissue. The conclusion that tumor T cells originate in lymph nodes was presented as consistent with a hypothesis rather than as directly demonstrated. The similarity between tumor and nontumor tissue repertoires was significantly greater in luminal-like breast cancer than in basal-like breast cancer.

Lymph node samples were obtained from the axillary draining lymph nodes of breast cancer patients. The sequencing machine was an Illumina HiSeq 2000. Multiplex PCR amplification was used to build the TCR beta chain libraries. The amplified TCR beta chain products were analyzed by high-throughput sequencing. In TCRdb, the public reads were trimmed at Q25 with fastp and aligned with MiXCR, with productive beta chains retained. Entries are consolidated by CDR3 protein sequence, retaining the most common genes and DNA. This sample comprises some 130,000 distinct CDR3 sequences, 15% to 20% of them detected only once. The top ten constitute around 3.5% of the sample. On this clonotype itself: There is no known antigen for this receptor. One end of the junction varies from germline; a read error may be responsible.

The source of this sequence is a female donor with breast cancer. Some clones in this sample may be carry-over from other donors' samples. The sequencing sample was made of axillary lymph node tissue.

The CDR3 region: CASGLGLGTDTQYF. The bases read TGCGCCAGCGGCTTGGGACTTGGCACAGATACGCAGTATTTT. The sequence is built from TRBV5-1 and TRBJ2-3; tentative D gene TRBD2, with 6 bases matching. CDR1 and CDR2, per the germline V gene, are SGHRS and YFSETQ. Spanning cysteine to phenylalanine, the CDR3 consists of 14 amino acids. This entry keeps only the CDR3 DNA: 42 bases, framed from base 1. With all but the CDR3 taken from the reference TRBV5-1 and TRBJ2-3 genes, the full variable domain is: KAGVTQTPRYLIKTRGQQVTLSCSPISGHRSVSWYQQTPGQGLQFLFEYFSETQRNKGNFPGRFSGRQFSNSRSEMNVSTLELGDSALYLCASGLGLGTDTQYFGPGTRLTVL.